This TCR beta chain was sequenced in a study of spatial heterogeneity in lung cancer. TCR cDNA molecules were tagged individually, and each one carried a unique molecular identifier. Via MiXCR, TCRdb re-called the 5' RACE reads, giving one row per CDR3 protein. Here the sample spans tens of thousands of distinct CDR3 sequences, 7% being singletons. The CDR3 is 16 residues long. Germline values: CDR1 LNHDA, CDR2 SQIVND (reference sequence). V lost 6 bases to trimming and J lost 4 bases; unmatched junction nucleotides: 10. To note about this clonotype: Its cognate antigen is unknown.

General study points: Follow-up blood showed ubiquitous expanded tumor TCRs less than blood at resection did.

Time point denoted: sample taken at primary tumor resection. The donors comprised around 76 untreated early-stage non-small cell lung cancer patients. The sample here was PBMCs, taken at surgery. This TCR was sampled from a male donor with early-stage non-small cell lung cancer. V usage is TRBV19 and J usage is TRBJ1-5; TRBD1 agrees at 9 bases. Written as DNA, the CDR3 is TGTGCCAGTAGACAACAGGGGGCGTATCAGAATCAGCCCCAGCATTTT. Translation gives CASRQQGAYQNQPQHF.